This T cell receptor beta chain appears in the sequencing data of a study of blood T cell repertoires in COVID-19. Overall study context: There were acute and convalescent COVID-19 samples, and they came from the United States, Italy and Spain.

Assay used: immunoSEQ multiplex PCR; TCRdb lists only in-frame clones, some missing. The sample has under 95,000 clones; around four fifths are singletons. J was trimmed by 0 bases and V by 1 base; bases with no gene match: 6. The CDR3 extends over 16 amino acids. Germline loops: CDR1 LGHDT, CDR2 YNNKEL (reference sequence). The source material was peripheral blood. This chain links TRBV3-1 (or the pseudogene TRBV3-2) with TRBJ2-7; TRBD2 matches at 7 bases. This TCR was sampled from a woman aged 80 or older with active or convalescent COVID-19. This CDR3 reads CASSQGRDYRSYEQYF. DNA of the CDR3: TGTGCCAGCAGCCAAGGGAGGGACTATCGCTCCTACGAGCAGTACTTC.